These T cell receptor beta chains were read from a single sample in a study of blood T cells in healthy people across ages. TCRdb used MiXCR to reprocess the 5' RACE reads, holding one entry per CDR3 protein. The profile shows about 580,000 distinct CDR3 sequences, roughly 48% of them singletons. The sample taken for sequencing was blood. All receptors come from an elderly man in good health. The CDR3 runs from the conserved cysteine through the conserved F or W. Each record gives: V gene, D gene, J gene, clone size, CDR3 length, CDR3 protein, CDR3 DNA. A D gene is named only where the DNA matches it firmly. Clone size appears in some rows only: once, few, many, or a class for an expanded clone.

TRBV7-2	NA	TRBJ2-7	NA	14	CASSFGTGRSKKYF	TGTGCCAGCAGCTTCGGAACAGGGAGATCCAAGAAGTACTTC
TRBV4-2	NA	TRBJ2-5	few	15	CASSQTLGRQETQYF	TGTGCCAGCAGCCAAACCCTGGGGCGGCAAGAGACCCAGTACTTC
TRBV4-1	NA	TRBJ1-2	NA	14	CASSQAGAARGYTF	TGCGCCAGCAGCCAAGCGGGCGCGGCGAGGGGCTACACCTTC
TRBV6-1	TRBD2	TRBJ2-1	few	15	CASSEGTSLSGEQFF	TGTGCCAGCAGTGAGGGGACTAGTTTATCTGGTGAGCAGTTCTTC
TRBV18	NA	TRBJ1-2	few	14	CASSPTGQASGYTF	TGTGCCAGCTCACCTACAGGGCAAGCTTCTGGCTACACCTTC
TRBV9	TRBD2	TRBJ2-5	few	16	CASSPTSGGPLETQYF	TGTGCCAGCAGCCCCACGAGCGGGGGCCCACTTGAGACCCAGTACTTC
TRBV7-6	TRBD2	TRBJ2-1	NA	16	CASSFFPAGGNNEQFF	TGTGCCAGCAGCTTCTTCCCAGCGGGAGGAAACAATGAGCAGTTCTTC
TRBV29-1	TRBD2	TRBJ2-1	NA	22	CSVEGPMKVASGRPSSYNEQFF	TGCAGCGTTGAAGGCCCGATGAAGGTTGCTAGCGGGAGACCTAGCTCCTACAATGAGCAGTTCTTC
TRBV27	NA	TRBJ2-3	NA	17	CASRLLLGFTATDTQYF	TGTGCCAGCCGTCTTCTATTAGGGTTTACCGCCACAGATACGCAGTATTTT
TRBV7-9	NA	TRBJ2-2	NA	13	CASSLVQSGELFF	TGTGCCAGCAGTTTAGTGCAGTCCGGGGAGCTGTTTTTT
TRBV4-3	TRBD2	TRBJ2-5	few	12	CASSPVAGEGYF	TGCGCCAGCAGCCCTGTAGCGGGAGAGGGGTACTTC
TRBV7-2	NA	TRBJ2-3	few	16	CASSRGVGGGTDTQYF	TGTGCCAGCAGCCGTGGTGTGGGGGGTGGCACAGATACGCAGTATTTT
TRBV5-1	TRBD1	TRBJ2-1	few	13	CASSVGQGNEQFF	TGCGCCAGCAGCGTCGGACAGGGTAATGAGCAGTTCTTC
TRBV7-2	TRBD2	TRBJ2-3	many	15	CASSLVAGATDTQYF	TGTGCCAGCAGCTTAGTAGCGGGGGCCACAGATACGCAGTATTTT
TRBV6-2/TRBV6-3	NA	TRBJ2-3	NA	13	CATSDYSTDTQYF	TGTGCCACCAGTGATTACAGCACAGATACGCAGTATTTT
TRBV28	TRBD1	TRBJ2-1	NA	15	CASISTGGSYNEQFF	TGTGCCAGCATCAGCACAGGGGGATCCTACAATGAGCAGTTCTTC
TRBV20-1	TRBD1	TRBJ1-1	many	13	CSARRQGASEAFF	TGCAGTGCTAGAAGGCAGGGGGCGAGTGAAGCTTTCTTT
TRBV4-2	NA	TRBJ1-2	once	16	CASSQKMSGEDYGYTF	TGTGCCAGCAGCCAAAAGATGAGCGGGGAGGACTATGGCTACACCTTC
TRBV2	NA	TRBJ2-7	NA	17	CASSEALQGLSSYEQYF	TGTGCCAGCAGTGAAGCGCTTCAGGGACTGAGCTCCTACGAGCAGTACTTC
TRBV7-2	NA	TRBJ1-5	NA	13	CASSTTVGQPQHF	TGTGCCAGCAGCACGACGGTCGGGCAGCCCCAGCATTTT
TRBV20-1	NA	TRBJ1-1	NA	15	CSASSVQGISTEAFF	TGCAGTGCTTCGAGCGTCCAGGGGATTTCCACTGAAGCTTTCTTT
TRBV7-9	NA	TRBJ2-6	NA	17	CASSLSEWSSGANVLTF	TGTGCCAGCAGCTTATCCGAGTGGAGCTCTGGGGCCAACGTCCTGACTTTC
TRBV20-1	NA	TRBJ2-6	NA	15	CSAPASLRGANVLTF	TGCAGTGCTCCCGCCTCGTTGAGGGGGGCCAACGTCCTGACTTTC
TRBV20-1	TRBD2	TRBJ2-5	NA	15	CSARGTSGSEETQYF	TGCAGTGCTAGAGGGACTAGCGGGAGTGAAGAGACCCAGTACTTC
TRBV6-2/TRBV6-3	TRBD2	TRBJ2-1	many	15	CASSFTSGSYNEQFF	TGTGCCAGCAGTTTCACTAGCGGATCCTACAATGAGCAGTTCTTC
TRBV27	TRBD1	TRBJ2-1	NA	16	CASSPGRDRGGHEQFF	TGTGCCAGCAGTCCAGGCCGAGACAGGGGTGGTCATGAGCAGTTCTTC
TRBV6-5	NA	TRBJ1-2	NA	12	CASSNQGIGYTF	TGTGCCAGCAGTAACCAAGGAATCGGCTACACCTTC
TRBV11-1	NA	TRBJ2-7	few	17	CASSLGSRRPPIYEQYF	TGTGCCAGCAGCTTAGGGTCGCGACGGCCACCTATCTACGAGCAGTACTTC
TRBV9	NA	TRBJ2-7	NA	17	CASSPGFAFSSYNEQYF	TGTGCCAGCAGCCCCGGGTTTGCCTTCAGCTCCTACAATGAGCAGTACTTC
TRBV10-2	TRBD2	TRBJ2-3	NA	18	CASSGTSSLAGGTDTQYF	TGCGCCAGCAGTGGGACGTCCTCTCTGGCGGGGGGTACAGATACGCAGTATTTT
TRBV20-1	NA	TRBJ2-6	once	15	CSASRRDSGANVPTF	TGCAGTGCTAGCCGCAGAGACTCTGGGGCCAACGTCCCGACTTTC
TRBV9	NA	TRBJ1-1	NA	15	CASSQRGNQNTEAFF	TGTGCCAGCAGCCAAAGAGGGAATCAGAACACTGAAGCTTTCTTT
TRBV7-2	TRBD2	TRBJ2-3	NA	14	CASSPTSEIDTQYF	TGTGCCAGCAGCCCTACTAGCGAGATAGATACGCAGTATTTT
TRBV29-1	NA	TRBJ1-1	NA	14	CSATGPRQGTEAFF	TGCAGCGCAACGGGACCAAGGCAGGGTACTGAAGCTTTCTTT
TRBV10-2	NA	TRBJ1-2	NA	11	CASKLGYGYTF	TGCGCCAGCAAATTGGGCTATGGCTACACCTTC
TRBV21-1	NA	TRBJ1-2	NA	17	CASSKGPNRDVNYGYTF	TGTGCCAGCAGCAAAGGTCCAAACAGGGATGTTAACTATGGCTACACCTTC
TRBV7-2	NA	TRBJ2-6	NA	18	CASSQPFQWGAGANVLTF	TGTGCCAGCAGCCAGCCCTTCCAGTGGGGAGCTGGGGCCAACGTCCTGACTTTC